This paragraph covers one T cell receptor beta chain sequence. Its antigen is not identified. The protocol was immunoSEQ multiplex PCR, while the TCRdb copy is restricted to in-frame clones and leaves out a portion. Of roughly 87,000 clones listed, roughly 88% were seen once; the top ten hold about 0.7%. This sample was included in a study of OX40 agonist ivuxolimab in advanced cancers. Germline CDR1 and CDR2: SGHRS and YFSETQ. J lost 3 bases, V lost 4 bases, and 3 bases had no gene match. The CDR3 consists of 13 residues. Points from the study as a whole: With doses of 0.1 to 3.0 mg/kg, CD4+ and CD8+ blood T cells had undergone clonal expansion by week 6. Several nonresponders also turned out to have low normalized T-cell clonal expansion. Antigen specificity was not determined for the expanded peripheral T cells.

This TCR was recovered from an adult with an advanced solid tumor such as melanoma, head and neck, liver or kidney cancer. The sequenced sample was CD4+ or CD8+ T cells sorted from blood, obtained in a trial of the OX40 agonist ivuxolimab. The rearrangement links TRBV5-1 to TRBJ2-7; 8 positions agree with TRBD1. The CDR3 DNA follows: TGCGCCAGCAGCATGACAGGGGACTACGAGCAGTACTTC. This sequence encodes CASSMTGDYEQYF.